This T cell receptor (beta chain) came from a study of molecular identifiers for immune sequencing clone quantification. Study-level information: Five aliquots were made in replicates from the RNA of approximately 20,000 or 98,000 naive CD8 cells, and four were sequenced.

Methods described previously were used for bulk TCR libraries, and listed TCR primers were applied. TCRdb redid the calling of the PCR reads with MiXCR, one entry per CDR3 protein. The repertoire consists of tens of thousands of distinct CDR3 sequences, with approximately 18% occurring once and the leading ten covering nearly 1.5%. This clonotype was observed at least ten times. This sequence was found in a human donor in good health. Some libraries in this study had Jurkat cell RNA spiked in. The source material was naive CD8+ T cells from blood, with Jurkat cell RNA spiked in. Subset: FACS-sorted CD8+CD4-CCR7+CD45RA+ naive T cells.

CDR3 protein: CASSPRMGLNGETQYF. CDR3 DNA: TGCGCCAGCAGCCCTCGCATGGGACTAAACGGAGAGACCCAGTACTTC. The chain couples TRBV5-1 to TRBJ2-5; 7 bases are a match to TRBD2. The CDR3 has 16 residues. Germline trimming cut 4 bases from V and 4 bases from J; bases unmatched to any gene: 13. Germline CDR1 and CDR2: SGHRS and YFSETQ. Full variable domain (rest looked up from reference TRBV5-1 and TRBJ2-5): KAGVTQTPRYLIKTRGQQVTLSCSPISGHRSVSWYQQTPGQGLQFLFEYFSETQRNKGNFPGRFSGRQFSNSRSEMNVSTLELGDSALYLCASSPRMGLNGETQYFGPGTRLLVL.